This TCR beta chain was recorded in a study of metastatic and nonmetastatic thyroid tumors. About the study: For malignant and benign thyroid patients, tumor or nodule tissue and blood were the sources whose repertoires were compared. Findings and limits, study-wide: It was reportedly found that TCR beta diversity was significantly higher in malignant thyroid tumors than in benign nodules, a difference seen in both blood and tumor samples.

This clone was detected many times. Its antigen is unidentified. The V end lost 0 bases, the J end lost 1 base, and 12 bases lay between the germline ends. Germline V gene data show CDR1 as MGHRA and CDR2 as YSYEKL. This CDR3 region has 16 residues. As originally analysed: Across clinicopathological groups, CDR3 differences served as the basis for building a distant-metastasis classifier for papillary thyroid cancer. TCRdb re-processed the PCR reads through MiXCR. The V and J calls and clone size come from TCRdb's table, not from the authors' own analysis. Of 45,000 to 50,000 clones listed, around 20% are singletons. No treatment had been given to any patient before thyroid surgery.

The chain recombines TRBV4-1 with TRBJ2-5; D not certain. This receptor was obtained from a male donor with papillary thyroid cancer or a benign thyroid nodule (not recorded which). Some clones in this sample may be carry-over from other donors' samples. Sequenced: blood. The CDR3, as DNA: TGCGCCAGCAGCCAAGATCTGAACCCTACCCAAGAGACCCAGTACTTC. As protein: CASSQDLNPTQETQYF.